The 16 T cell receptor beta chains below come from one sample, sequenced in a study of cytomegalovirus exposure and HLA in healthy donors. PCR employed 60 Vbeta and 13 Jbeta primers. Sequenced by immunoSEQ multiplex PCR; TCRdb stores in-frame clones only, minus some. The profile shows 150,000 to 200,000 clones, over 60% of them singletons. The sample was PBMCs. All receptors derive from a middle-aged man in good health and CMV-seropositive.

The CDR3 region has the DNA TGTGCCAGTAGTCCCCAAGGACTAGTGCACGAGCAGTACTTC. It specifies CASSPQGLVHEQYF. The chain carries TRBV19 and TRBJ2-7; 7 bases line up with TRBD2. V lost 5 bases to trimming and J lost 5 bases; unmatched junction nucleotides: 9. The CDR3 totals 14 residues. The germline V gene has CDR1 LNHDA and CDR2 SQIVND (reference sequence).

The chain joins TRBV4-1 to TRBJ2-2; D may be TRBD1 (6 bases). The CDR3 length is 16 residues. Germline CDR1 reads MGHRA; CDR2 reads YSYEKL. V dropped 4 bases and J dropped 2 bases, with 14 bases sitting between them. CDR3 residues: CASSRGQLRNTGELFF. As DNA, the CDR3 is TGCGCCAGCAGCCGGGGACAACTCAGAAACACCGGGGAGCTGTTTTTT.

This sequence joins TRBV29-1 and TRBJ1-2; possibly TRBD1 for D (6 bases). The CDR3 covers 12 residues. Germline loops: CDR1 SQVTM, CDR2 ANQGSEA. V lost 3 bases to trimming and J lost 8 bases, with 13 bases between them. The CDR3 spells CSVDGQGRGYTF. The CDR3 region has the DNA TGCAGCGTTGACGGTCAGGGGCGCGGCTACACCTTC.

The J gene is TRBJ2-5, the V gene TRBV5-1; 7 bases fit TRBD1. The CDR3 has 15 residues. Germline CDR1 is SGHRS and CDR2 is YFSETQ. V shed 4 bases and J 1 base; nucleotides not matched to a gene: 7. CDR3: CASSVGQVAQETQYF. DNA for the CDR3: TGCGCCAGCAGCGTAGGACAGGTGGCCCAAGAGACCCAGTACTTC.

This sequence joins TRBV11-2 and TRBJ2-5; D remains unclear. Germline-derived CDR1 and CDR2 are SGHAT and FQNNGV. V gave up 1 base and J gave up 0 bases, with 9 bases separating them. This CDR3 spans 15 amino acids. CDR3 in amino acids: CASSLGRTHQETQYF. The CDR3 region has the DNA TGTGCCAGCAGCTTAGGGAGAACTCACCAAGAGACCCAGTACTTC.

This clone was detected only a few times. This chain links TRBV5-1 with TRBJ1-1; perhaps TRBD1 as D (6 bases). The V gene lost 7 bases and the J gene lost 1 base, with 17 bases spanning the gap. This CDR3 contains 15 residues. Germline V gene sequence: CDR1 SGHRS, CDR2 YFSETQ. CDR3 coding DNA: TGCGCCAGCGCTTCTTCGGGACACTCGAACACTGAAGCTTTCTTT. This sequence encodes CASASSGHSNTEAFF.

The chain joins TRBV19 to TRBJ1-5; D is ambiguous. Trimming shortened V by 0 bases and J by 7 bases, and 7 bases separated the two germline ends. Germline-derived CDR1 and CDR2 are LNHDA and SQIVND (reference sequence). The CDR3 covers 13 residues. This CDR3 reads CASSIDTRQPQHF. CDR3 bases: TGTGCCAGTAGTATAGACACCAGACAGCCCCAGCATTTT. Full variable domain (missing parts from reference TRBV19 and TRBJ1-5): DGGITQSPKYLFRKEGQNVTLSCEQNLNHDAMYWYRQDPGQGLRLIYYSQIVNDFQKGDIAEGYSVSREKKESFPLTVTSAQKNPTAFYLCASSIDTRQPQHFGDGTRLSIL.

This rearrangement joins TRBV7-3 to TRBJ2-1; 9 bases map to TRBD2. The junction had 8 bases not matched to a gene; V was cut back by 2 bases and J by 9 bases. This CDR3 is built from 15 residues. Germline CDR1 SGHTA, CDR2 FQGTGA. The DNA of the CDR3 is TGTGCCAGCAGCTTATCCAGCGGGGGGTTTGGTGAGCAGTTCTTC. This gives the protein CASSLSSGGFGEQFF.

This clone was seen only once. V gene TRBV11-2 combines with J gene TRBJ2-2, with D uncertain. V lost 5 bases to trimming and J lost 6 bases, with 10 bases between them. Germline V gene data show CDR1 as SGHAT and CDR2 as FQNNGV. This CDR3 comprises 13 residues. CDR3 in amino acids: CASSGRLAGELFF. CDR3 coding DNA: TGTGCCAGCAGCGGCAGGTTGGCCGGGGAGCTGTTTTTT. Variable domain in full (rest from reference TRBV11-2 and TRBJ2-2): EAGVAQSPRYKIIEKRQSVAFWCNPISGHATLYWYQQILGQGPKLLIQFQNNGVVDDSQLPKDRFSAERLKGVDSTLKIQPAKLEDSAVYLCASSGRLAGELFFGEGSRLTVL.

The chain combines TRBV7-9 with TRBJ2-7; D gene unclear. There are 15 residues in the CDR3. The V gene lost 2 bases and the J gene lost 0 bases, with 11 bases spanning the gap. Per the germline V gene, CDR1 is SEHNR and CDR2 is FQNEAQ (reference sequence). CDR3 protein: CASSLLGAHSYEQYF. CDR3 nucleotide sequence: TGTGCCAGCAGCTTACTCGGAGCACACTCCTACGAGCAGTACTTC.

The CDR3 DNA reads as TGCGCCAGCAGCCAGAGGGACAGGGATATAGGCAAAAACATTCAGTACTTC. This gives the protein CASSQRDRDIGKNIQYF. The rearrangement links TRBV4-1 to TRBJ2-4, with 9 bases lining up with TRBD1. Unmatched junction bases numbered 9, after V lost 3 bases and J lost 3 bases. The CDR3 is 17 residues long. CDR1 and CDR2 from the germline V gene are MGHRA and YSYEKL.

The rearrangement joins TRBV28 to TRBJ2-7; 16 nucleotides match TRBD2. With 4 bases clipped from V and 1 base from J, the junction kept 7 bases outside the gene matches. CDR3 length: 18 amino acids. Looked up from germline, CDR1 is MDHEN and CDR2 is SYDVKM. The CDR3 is CASSSPGLAGGASYEQYF. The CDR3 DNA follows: TGTGCCAGCAGTTCGCCGGGACTAGCGGGAGGGGCTTCCTACGAGCAGTACTTC.

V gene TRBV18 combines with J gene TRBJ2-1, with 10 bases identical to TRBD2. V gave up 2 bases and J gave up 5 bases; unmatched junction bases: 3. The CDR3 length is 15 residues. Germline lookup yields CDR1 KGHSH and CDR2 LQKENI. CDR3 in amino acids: CASSPVLAGDNEQFF. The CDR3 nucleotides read TGTGCCAGCTCACCAGTCCTAGCGGGAGACAATGAGCAGTTCTTC.

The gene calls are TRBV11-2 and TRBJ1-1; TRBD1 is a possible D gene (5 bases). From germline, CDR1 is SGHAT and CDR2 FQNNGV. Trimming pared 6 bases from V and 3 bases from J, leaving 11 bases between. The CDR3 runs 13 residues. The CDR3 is CASRVDTYTEAFF. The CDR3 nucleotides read TGTGCCAGCAGGGTGGACACCTACACTGAAGCTTTCTTT.

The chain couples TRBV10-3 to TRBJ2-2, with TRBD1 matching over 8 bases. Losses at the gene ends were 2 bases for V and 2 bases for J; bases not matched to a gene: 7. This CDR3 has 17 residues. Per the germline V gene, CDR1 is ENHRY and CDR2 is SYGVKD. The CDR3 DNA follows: TGTGCCATCAGTGAGGGGCAGGGGGCCTCAAACACCGGGGAGCTGTTTTTT. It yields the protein CAISEGQGASNTGELFF.

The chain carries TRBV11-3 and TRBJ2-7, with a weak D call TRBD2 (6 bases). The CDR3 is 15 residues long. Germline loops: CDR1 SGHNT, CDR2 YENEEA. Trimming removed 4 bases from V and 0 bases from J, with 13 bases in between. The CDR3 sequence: CASSSRDSYSYEQYF. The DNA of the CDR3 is TGTGCCAGCAGCTCCAGGGACTCCTACTCCTACGAGCAGTACTTC.